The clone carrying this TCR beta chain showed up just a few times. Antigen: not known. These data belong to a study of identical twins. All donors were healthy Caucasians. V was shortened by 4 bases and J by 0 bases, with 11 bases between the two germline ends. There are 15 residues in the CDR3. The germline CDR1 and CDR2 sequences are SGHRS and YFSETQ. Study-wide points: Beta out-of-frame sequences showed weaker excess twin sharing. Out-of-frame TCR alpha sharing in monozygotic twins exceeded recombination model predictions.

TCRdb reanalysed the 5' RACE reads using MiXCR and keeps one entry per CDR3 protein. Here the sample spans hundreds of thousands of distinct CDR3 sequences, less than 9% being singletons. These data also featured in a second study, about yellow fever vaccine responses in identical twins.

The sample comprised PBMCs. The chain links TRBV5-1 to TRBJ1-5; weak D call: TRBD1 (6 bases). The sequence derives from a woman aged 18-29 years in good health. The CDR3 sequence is CASSPGTYSNQPQHF. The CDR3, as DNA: TGCGCCAGCAGCCCGGGGACATATAGCAATCAGCCCCAGCATTTT. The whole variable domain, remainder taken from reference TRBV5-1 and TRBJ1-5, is KAGVTQTPRYLIKTRGQQVTLSCSPISGHRSVSWYQQTPGQGLQFLFEYFSETQRNKGNFPGRFSGRQFSNSRSEMNVSTLELGDSALYLCASSPGTYSNQPQHFGDGTRLSIL.